The 9 T cell receptor beta chains listed next were all sequenced from one sample in a study of cytomegalovirus exposure and HLA in healthy donors (dated by TCRdb to between 2016 and 2019). Receptor amplification or capture employed the immunoSEQ multiplex PCR assay. Not all clones reach the TCRdb copy of this immuneACCESS table, which keeps in-frame sequences only. Checked studies attribute under half of the gap to unresolved V genes and leave the rest unexplained. This sample is represented by some 110,000 clones; roughly nine tenths of them were singletons. The top ten hold 4.4% of the sample. Sample: PBMCs. Receptor source: a man aged 18 to 29 in good health and CMV-seropositive.

This clone was seen just once. The rearrangement joins TRBV19 to TRBJ1-5, with 7 positions matching TRBD1. This CDR3 is built from 15 residues. Germline V gives CDR1 LNHDA, CDR2 SQIVND (reference sequence). The J segment lost 3 bases and the V segment lost 5 bases, leaving 7 bases of the junction unmatched. The CDR3 DNA follows: TGTGCCAGTAGTGCCGGGACAGTCTTCAATCAGCCCCAGCATTTT. Translation gives CASSAGTVFNQPQHF.

CDR3: CASSSFTGGVNTEAFF. The CDR3, as DNA: TGTGCCAGCAGCTCTTTCACAGGGGGCGTGAACACTGAAGCTTTCTTT. J is TRBJ1-1 and V is TRBV7-8, with 9 bases lining up with TRBD1. The V gene end was trimmed by 4 bases and the J gene end by 0 bases; junction bases not matched to a gene: 6. CDR1 is SGHVS and CDR2 is FQNEAQ in the germline V gene. The CDR3 loop spans 16 amino acids.

The chain combines TRBV5-4 with TRBJ2-5, with 13 positions matching TRBD2. Germline assignment: CDR1 SGHNT and CDR2 YYREEE (reference sequence). The CDR3 extends over 16 amino acids. Losses at the gene ends were 4 bases for V and 0 bases for J; bases not matched to a gene: 3. This chain's CDR3 is CASSPGLAGDQETQYF. For the CDR3, the DNA is TGTGCCAGCAGCCCAGGACTAGCGGGGGACCAAGAGACCCAGTACTTC.

The chain carries TRBV5-1 and TRBJ2-7, with 7 bases identical to TRBD2. Unmatched junction bases numbered 21, after V lost 3 bases and J lost 3 bases. The length of the CDR3 is 19 residues. Germline-derived CDR1 and CDR2 are SGHRS and YFSETQ. Here the CDR3 reads CASSSIPGGNEPIVYEQYF. The CDR3 DNA follows: TGCGCCAGCAGCTCAATCCCCGGGGGGAACGAGCCGATAGTCTACGAGCAGTACTTC.

This clone is a singleton in its sample. The chain uses TRBV6-5 and TRBJ2-7, with a possible D match to TRBD2 (5 bases). Trimming left V 2 bases short and J 2 bases short, with 13 bases between. This CDR3 is built from 15 residues. Germline CDR1 and CDR2: MNHEY and SVGAGI. The CDR3 DNA reads TGTGCCAGCAGTTACCCTCCGGACTTAGCCTACGAGCAGTACTTC. Protein: CASSYPPDLAYEQYF.

Written as DNA, the CDR3 is TGTGCCAGCAGCCAATTTAGCGGGGGGAACAATGAGCAGTTCTTC. Translated: CASSQFSGGNNEQFF. This chain uses TRBV4-2 with TRBJ2-1, with 10 nucleotides matching TRBD2. The CDR3 extends over 15 amino acids. CDR1 is LGHNA and CDR2 is YNFKEQ in the germline V gene. Trimming cost V 2 bases and J 5 bases; bases outside gene matches: 3.

This chain uses TRBV10-3 with TRBJ1-5, with D possibly matching TRBD1 (5 bases). The CDR3 is 17 amino acids. Germline-derived CDR1 and CDR2 are ENHRY and SYGVKD. V was clipped by 0 bases and J by 4 bases, with 16 bases between them. CDR3 nucleotide sequence: TGTGCCATCAGTGAGTCCTTAGTGCAGGGAAGAAATCAGCCCCAGCATTTT. Translation gives CAISESLVQGRNQPQHF.

The chain links TRBV25-1 to TRBJ2-3; possibly TRBD1 for D (6 bases). Between the trimmed V and J ends, which lost 6 bases and 3 bases, there was a span of 10 bases. This CDR3 has 13 residues. Germline CDR1 MGHDK, CDR2 SYGVNS. Written as DNA, the CDR3 is TGTGCCAGCAGATTGGGGGCGACAGATACGCAGTATTTT. Its protein is CASRLGATDTQYF.

This chain connects TRBV4-2 to TRBJ1-4, with 7 bases matching TRBD1. Germline V CDR1 and CDR2: LGHNA, YNFKEQ. The J segment lost 5 bases and the V segment lost 4 bases, leaving 4 bases of the junction unmatched. The CDR3 spans 14 residues. The DNA of the CDR3 is TGTGCCAGCAGCCGGGACAGACAAAATGAAAAACTGTTTTTT. This sequence encodes CASSRDRQNEKLFF.